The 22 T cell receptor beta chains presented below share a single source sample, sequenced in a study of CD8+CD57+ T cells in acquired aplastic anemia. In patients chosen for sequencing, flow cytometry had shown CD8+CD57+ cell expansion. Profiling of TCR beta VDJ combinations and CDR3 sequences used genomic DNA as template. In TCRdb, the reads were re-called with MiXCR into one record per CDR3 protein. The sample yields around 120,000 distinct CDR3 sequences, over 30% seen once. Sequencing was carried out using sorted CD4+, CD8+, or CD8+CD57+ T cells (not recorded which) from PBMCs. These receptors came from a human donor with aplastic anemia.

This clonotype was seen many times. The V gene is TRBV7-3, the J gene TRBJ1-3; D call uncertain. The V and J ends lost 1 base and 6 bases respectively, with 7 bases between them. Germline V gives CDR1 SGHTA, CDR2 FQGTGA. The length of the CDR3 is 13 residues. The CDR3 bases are TGTGCCAGCAGCTTAAATCCACTAAACACCATATATTTT. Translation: CASSLNPLNTIYF. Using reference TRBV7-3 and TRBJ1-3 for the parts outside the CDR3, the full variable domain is GAGVSQTPSNKVTEKGKYVELRCDPISGHTALYWYRQSLGQGPEFLIYFQGTGAADDSGLPNDRFFAVRPEGSVSTLKIQRTERGDSAVYLCASSLNPLNTIYFGEGSWLTVV.

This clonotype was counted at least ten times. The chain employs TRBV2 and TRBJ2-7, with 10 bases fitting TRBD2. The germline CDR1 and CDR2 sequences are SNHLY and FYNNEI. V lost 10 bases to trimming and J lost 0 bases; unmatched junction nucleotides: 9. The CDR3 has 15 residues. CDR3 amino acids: CATDLSGGASYEQYF. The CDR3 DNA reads TGTGCCACGGACCTCAGCGGGGGGGCCTCCTACGAGCAGTACTTC.

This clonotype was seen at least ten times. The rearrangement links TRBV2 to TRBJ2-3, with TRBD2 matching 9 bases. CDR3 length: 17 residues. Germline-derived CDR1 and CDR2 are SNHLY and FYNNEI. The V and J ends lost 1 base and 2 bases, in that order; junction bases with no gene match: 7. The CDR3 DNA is TGTGCCAGCAGTGAAGATCCAGCGGGGGGTTTCACAGATACGCAGTATTTT. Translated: CASSEDPAGGFTDTQYF.

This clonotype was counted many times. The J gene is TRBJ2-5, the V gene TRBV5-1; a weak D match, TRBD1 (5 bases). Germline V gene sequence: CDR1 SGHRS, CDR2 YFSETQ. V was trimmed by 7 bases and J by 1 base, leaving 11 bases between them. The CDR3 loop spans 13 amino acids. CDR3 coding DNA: TGCGCCAGCGGAAAGGGGATCCAAGAGACCCAGTACTTC. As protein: CASGKGIQETQYF.

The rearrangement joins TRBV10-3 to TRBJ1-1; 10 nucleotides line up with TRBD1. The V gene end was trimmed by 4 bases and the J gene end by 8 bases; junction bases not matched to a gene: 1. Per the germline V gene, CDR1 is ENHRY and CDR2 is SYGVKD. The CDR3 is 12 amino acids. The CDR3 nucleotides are TGTGCCATCAGTGGGACAGGGGGGGAAGCTTTCTTT. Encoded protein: CAISGTGGEAFF.

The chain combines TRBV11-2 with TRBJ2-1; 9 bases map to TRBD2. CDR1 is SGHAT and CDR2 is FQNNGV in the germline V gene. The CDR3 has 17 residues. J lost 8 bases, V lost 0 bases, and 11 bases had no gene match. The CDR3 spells CASSLEAGGPGLYEQFF. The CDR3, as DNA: TGTGCCAGCAGCTTAGAGGCGGGAGGGCCGGGATTGTATGAGCAGTTCTTC.

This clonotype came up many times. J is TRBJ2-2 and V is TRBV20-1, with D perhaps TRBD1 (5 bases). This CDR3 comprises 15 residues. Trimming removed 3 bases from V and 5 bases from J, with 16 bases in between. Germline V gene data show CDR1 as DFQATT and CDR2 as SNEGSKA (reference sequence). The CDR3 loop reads CSASMQGARTGELFF. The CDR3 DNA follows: TGCAGTGCTAGCATGCAGGGTGCTAGGACCGGGGAGCTGTTTTTT.

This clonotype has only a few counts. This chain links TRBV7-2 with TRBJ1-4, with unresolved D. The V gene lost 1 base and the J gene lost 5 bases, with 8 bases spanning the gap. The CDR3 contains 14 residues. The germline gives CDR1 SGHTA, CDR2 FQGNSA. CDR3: CASSLVGRNEKLFF. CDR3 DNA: TGTGCCAGCAGCTTAGTCGGCAGAAATGAAAAACTGTTTTTT.

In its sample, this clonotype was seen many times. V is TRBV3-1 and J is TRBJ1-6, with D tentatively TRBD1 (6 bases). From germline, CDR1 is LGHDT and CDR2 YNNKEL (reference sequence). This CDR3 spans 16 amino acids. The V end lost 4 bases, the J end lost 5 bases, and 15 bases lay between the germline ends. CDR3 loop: CASSLGQLIHNSPLHF. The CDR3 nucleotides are TGTGCCAGCAGCCTCGGACAGCTTATTCATAATTCACCCCTCCACTTT.

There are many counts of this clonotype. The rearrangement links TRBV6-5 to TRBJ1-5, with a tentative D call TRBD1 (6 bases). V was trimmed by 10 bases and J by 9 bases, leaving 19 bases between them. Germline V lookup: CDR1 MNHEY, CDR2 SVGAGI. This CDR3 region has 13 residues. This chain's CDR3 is CATGSGAGSPQHF. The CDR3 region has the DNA TGTGCCACCGGTTCAGGGGCCGGTTCGCCCCAGCATTTT.

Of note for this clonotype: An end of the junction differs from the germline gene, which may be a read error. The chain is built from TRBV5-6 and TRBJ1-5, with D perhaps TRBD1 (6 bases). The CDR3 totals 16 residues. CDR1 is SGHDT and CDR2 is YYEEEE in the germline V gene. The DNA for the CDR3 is TGTGCCAGCAGCTCATTAAATGGACAGCTAAATCAGCCCCGGCATTTT. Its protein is CASSSLNGQLNQPRHF.

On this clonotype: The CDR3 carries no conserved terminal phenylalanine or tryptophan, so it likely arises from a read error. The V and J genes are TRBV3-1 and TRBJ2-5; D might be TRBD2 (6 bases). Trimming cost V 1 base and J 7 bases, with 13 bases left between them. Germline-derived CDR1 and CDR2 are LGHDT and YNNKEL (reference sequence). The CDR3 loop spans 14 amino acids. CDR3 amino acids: CASSQGRGFGTQYL. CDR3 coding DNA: TGTGCCAGCAGCCAAGGTCGGGGGTTTGGGACCCAGTACCTC.

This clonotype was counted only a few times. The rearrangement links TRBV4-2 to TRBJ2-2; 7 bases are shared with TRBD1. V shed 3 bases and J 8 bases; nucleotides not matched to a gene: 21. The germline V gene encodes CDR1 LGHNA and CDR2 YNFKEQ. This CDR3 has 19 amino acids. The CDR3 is CASSHNFRTGTGGGGELFF. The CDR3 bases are TGTGCCAGCAGCCACAACTTCCGGACAGGAACTGGTGGTGGAGGGGAGCTGTTTTTT.

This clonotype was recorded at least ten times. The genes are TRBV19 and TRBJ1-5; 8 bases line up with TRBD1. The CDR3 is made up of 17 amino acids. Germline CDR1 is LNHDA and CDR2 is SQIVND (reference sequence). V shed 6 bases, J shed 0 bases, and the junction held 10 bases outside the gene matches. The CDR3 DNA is TGTGCCAGTAGCGCCGGACAGGGAGACATTAGCAATCAGCCCCAGCATTTT. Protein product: CASSAGQGDISNQPQHF.

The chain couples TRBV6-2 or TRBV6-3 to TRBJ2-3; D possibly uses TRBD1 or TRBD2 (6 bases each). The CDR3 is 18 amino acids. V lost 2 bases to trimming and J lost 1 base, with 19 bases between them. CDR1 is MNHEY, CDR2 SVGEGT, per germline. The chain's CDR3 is CASSYRVQEGGRTDTQYF. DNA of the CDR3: TGTGCCAGCAGTTACAGGGTCCAGGAGGGGGGCCGCACAGATACGCAGTATTTT.

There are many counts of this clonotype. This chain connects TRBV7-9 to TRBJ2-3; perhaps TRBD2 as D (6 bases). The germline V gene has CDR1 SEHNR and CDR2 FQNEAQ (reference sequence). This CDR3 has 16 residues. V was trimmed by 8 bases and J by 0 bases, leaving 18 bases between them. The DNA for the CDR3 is TGTGCCAGCTCATCGGGGGTCAGTTTTAGCACAGATACGCAGTATTTT. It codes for CASSSGVSFSTDTQYF.

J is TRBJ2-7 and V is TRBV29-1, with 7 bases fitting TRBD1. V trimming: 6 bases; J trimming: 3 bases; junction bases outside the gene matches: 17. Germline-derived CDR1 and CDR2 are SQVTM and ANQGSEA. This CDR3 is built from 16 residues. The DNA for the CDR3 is TGCAGCGTCACAGGGACAGCCGGGACACTCGGCTACGAGCAGTACTTC. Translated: CSVTGTAGTLGYEQYF.

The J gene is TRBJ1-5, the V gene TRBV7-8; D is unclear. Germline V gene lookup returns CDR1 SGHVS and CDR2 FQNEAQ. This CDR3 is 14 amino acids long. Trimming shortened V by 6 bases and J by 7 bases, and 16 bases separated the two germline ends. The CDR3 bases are TGTGCCAGCAGTCCTGGACTGCTAGGACAGCCCCAGCATTTT. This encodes CASSPGLLGQPQHF.

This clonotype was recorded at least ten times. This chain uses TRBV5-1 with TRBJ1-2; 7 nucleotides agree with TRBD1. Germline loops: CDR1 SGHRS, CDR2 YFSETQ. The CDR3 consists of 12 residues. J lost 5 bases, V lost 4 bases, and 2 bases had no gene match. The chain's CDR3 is CASSGQVYGYTF. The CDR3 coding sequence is TGCGCCAGCAGCGGACAGGTATATGGCTACACCTTC.

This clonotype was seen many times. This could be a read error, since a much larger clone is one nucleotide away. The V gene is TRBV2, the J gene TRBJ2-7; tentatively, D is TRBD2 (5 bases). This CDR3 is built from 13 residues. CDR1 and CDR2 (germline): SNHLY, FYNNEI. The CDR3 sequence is CVSSTLVTGEQYF. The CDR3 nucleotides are TGTGTCAGCAGTACTCTAGTTACGGGGGAGCAGTACTTC.

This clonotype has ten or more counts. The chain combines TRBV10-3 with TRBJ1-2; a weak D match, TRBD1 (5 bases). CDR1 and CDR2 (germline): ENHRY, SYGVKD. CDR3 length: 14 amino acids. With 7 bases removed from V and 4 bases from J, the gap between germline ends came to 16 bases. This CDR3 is CAITAGGESYGYTF. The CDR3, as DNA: TGTGCCATCACTGCTGGGGGAGAGAGCTATGGCTACACCTTC.

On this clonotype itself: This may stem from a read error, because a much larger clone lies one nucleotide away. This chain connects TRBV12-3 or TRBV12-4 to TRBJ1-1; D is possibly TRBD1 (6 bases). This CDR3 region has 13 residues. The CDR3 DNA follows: TGTGCCAGCAGCGCACAGGGCAACACTGGAGCTTTCTTT. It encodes CASSAQGNTGAFF.